This T cell receptor (beta chain) is drawn from a study of cytomegalovirus exposure and HLA in healthy donors. Study observations and caveats: It was only CMV serostatus that was available as immune exposure information.

Remarks on this clone: Its antigen remains unidentified.

Primers for the PCR totalled 60 Vbeta and 13 Jbeta. The assay was immunoSEQ multiplex PCR, and TCRdb's table has in-frame clones only and misses some. The sample lists around 300,000 clones, 85% to 90% occurring once. Sequenced: PBMCs. The sequence was collected from a woman younger than 30 in good health and CMV-seronegative.

CDR3 amino acids: CASSQEGQADTEAFF. In DNA, the CDR3 is TGTGCCAGCTCACAGGAGGGGCAGGCGGACACTGAAGCTTTCTTT. The chain uses TRBV18 and TRBJ1-1, with D possibly TRBD1 on 5 matching bases. With 4 bases removed from V and 3 bases from J, the gap between germline ends came to 15 bases. Germline values: CDR1 KGHSH, CDR2 LQKENI. The CDR3 is 15 amino acids.